These 3 T cell receptor beta chains share one sample of origin, sequenced in a study of shared clonotypes between healthy human individuals. CD45RO-negative cells were positively selected for CCR7, leaving out terminally differentiated effector memory CD45RA+ cells. The assay was immunoSEQ multiplex PCR, and TCRdb's table has in-frame clones only and misses some. The sample carries roughly 2,000,000 clones, just over 90% recorded once. The sequencing sample was made of naive CD8+ T cells from PBMCs. These receptor sequences come from a young man in good health. Some clones in this sample may be carry-over from other donors' samples.

The V and J genes are TRBV27 and TRBJ2-5, with 8 bases identical to TRBD2. CDR1 and CDR2 (germline): MNHEY, SMNVEV (reference sequence). V lost 4 bases, J lost 2 bases, and 3 bases stayed unmatched. The CDR3 length is 14 residues. The CDR3 DNA reads as TGTGCCAGCAGTTATACGGGAGGGCAAGAGACCCAGTACTTC. The encoded protein is CASSYTGGQETQYF.

This chain connects TRBV5-1 to TRBJ1-2; D is uncertain. V shed 0 bases and J shed 2 bases, with 8 bases lying between them. The germline gives CDR1 SGHRS, CDR2 YFSETQ. This CDR3 has 14 residues. CDR3 sequence reads: CASSLGQENYGYTF. As DNA, the CDR3 is TGCGCCAGCAGCTTGGGGCAGGAGAACTATGGCTACACCTTC.

This chain joins TRBV5-5 and TRBJ1-2; D is undetermined. The germline V and J ends were trimmed by 4 bases and 8 bases, with 24 bases remaining between them. The CDR3 has 16 amino acids. The V gene's germline CDR1 is SGHKS and CDR2 YYEKEE (reference sequence). CDR3 bases: TGTGCCAGCAGCACATCCACGGGAGGGTACTTTCGGGGCTACACCTTC. It translates to CASSTSTGGYFRGYTF. Drawing the rest from reference TRBV5-5 and TRBJ1-2, the complete variable domain is DAGVTQSPTHLIKTRGQQVTLRCSPISGHKSVSWYQQVLGQGPQFIFQYYEKEERGRGNFPDRFSARQFPNYSSELNVNALLLGDSALYLCASSTSTGGYFRGYTFGSGTRLTVV.